The 8 T cell receptor beta chains presented below share a single source sample, sequenced in a study of shared T cell receptors in the human thymus. Clones were sequenced by immunoSEQ multiplex PCR, and TCRdb holds only the in-frame ones, with some missing. The sample records approximately 400,000 clones, approximately 95% being singletons. The sample consisted of thymocytes. The receptors originated from a human donor.

The chain employs TRBV19 and TRBJ1-2; no clear D. CDR1 is LNHDA, CDR2 SQIVND, per germline (reference sequence). The CDR3 runs 13 residues. The V gene lost 3 bases and the J gene lost 8 bases, with 13 bases spanning the gap. CDR3 amino acids: CASSISRWGGYTF. In nucleotides, the CDR3 is TGTGCCAGTAGTATTTCTCGTTGGGGAGGCTACACCTTC. Supplemented by reference TRBV19 and TRBJ1-2, the full variable domain reads DGGITQSPKYLFRKEGQNVTLSCEQNLNHDAMYWYRQDPGQGLRLIYYSQIVNDFQKGDIAEGYSVSREKKESFPLTVTSAQKNPTAFYLCASSISRWGGYTFGSGTRLTVV.

V gene TRBV9 combines with J gene TRBJ2-7; possibly TRBD1 for D (5 bases). CDR1 and CDR2 (germline): SGDLS, YYNGEE. The CDR3 runs 14 residues. V was shortened by 3 bases and J by 2 bases, with 12 bases between the two germline ends. CDR3 sequence: CASSARVRTYEQYF. The CDR3 DNA sequence: TGTGCCAGCAGCGCCAGGGTGCGAACCTACGAGCAGTACTTC.

The rearrangement links TRBV2 to TRBJ1-5; 8 nucleotides line up with TRBD1. The CDR3 has 15 amino acids. CDR1 and CDR2 (germline): SNHLY, FYNNEI. Unmatched junction bases numbered 8, after V lost 6 bases and J lost 4 bases. The CDR3 bases are TGTGCCAGCAGGCCGAAGGACAGGGTAAATCAGCCCCAGCATTTT. It codes for CASRPKDRVNQPQHF. The full variable domain, completed using reference TRBV2 and TRBJ1-5, is EPEVTQTPSHQVTQMGQEVILRCVPISNHLYFYWYRQILGQKVEFLVSFYNNEISEKSEIFDDQFSVERPDGSNFTLKIRSTKLEDSAMYFCASRPKDRVNQPQHFGDGTRLSIL.

This chain joins TRBV14 and TRBJ2-5; the match to TRBD1 covers 7 bases. J lost 5 bases, V lost 0 bases, and 9 bases had no gene match. The CDR3 runs 16 residues. Germline V gene data show CDR1 as SGHDN and CDR2 as FVKESK. CDR3 sequence reads: CASSQEGRQGRETQYF. Written as DNA, the CDR3 is TGTGCCAGCAGCCAAGAGGGCAGACAGGGACGGGAGACCCAGTACTTC.

The chain is built from TRBV14 and TRBJ2-4; 7 nucleotides line up with TRBD2. J was trimmed by 0 bases and V by 2 bases; bases with no gene match: 7. Germline CDR1 SGHDN, CDR2 FVKESK. CDR3 length equals 17 residues. The CDR3 nucleotides read TGTGCCAGCAGCCAACGAGGGCTAGCGGTAGCCAAAAACATTCAGTACTTC. Amino acid sequence: CASSQRGLAVAKNIQYF.

In its sample, this clone was seen a few times. V and J are TRBV7-4 and TRBJ2-7, with a tentative D call TRBD2 (6 bases). CDR3 length: 15 amino acids. V was cut by 5 bases and J by 4 bases, with 18 bases left in between. Looked up from germline, CDR1 is SGHVT and CDR2 is SQSDAQ. CDR3 sequence: CASSRRRVKGYEQYF. The CDR3 DNA reads as TGTGCCAGCAGCCGTAGGAGGGTTAAGGGATACGAGCAGTACTTC.

The chain uses TRBV2 and TRBJ1-5; D not resolved. With 5 bases removed from V and 0 bases from J, the gap between germline ends came to 29 bases. Looked up from germline, CDR1 is SNHLY and CDR2 is FYNNEI. This CDR3 spans 21 amino acids. The CDR3 sequence is CASSLRPRREWMDYSNQPQHF. The CDR3 bases are TGTGCCAGCAGTCTCCGCCCACGAAGAGAATGGATGGACTATAGCAATCAGCCCCAGCATTTT. Full variable domain (rest looked up from reference TRBV2 and TRBJ1-5): EPEVTQTPSHQVTQMGQEVILRCVPISNHLYFYWYRQILGQKVEFLVSFYNNEISEKSEIFDDQFSVERPDGSNFTLKIRSTKLEDSAMYFCASSLRPRREWMDYSNQPQHFGDGTRLSIL.

The sample holds one count of this clone. The CDR3 DNA reads as TGTGCCAGCAGCTTAGGGGGGGAAAAACCGGCCTACAATGAGCAGTTCTTC. Translation: CASSLGGEKPAYNEQFF. The genes are TRBV11-3 and TRBJ2-1; a weak D match, TRBD2 (6 bases). The ends were cut back, 1 base at V and 2 bases at J, with 15 bases in the middle. From germline, CDR1 is SGHNT and CDR2 YENEEA. The CDR3 spans 17 residues.